The 2 T cell receptor beta chains listed next were all sequenced from one sample in a study of read filtering for tumor transcriptome and immune sequencing. Molecular barcoded adaptors covering alpha/delta and beta/gamma chains were used on roughly 400 ng RNA. One entry per CDR3 protein results from TCRdb running MiXCR on the reads. The sample holds about 35,000 distinct CDR3 sequences; 14% are singletons and the top ten take 6.5% to 8.5%. The sample taken for sequencing was a population of CD138-negative cells sorted from bone marrow. These receptors were obtained from a donor older than 35 with multiple myeloma.

This clonotype was detected a few times. A clone one base away is much larger, so this may be a read error. This chain joins TRBV28 and TRBJ1-6, with TRBD1 identical over 7 bases. The CDR3 has 13 amino acids. Germline loops: CDR1 MDHEN, CDR2 SYDVKM. The DNA of the CDR3 is TGTGCCAGCAGGACAGGGTTTAATTCACCCCTCCGCTTT. It yields the protein CASRTGFNSPLRF.

This clonotype was detected many times. The chain uses TRBV7-3 and TRBJ2-7, with 14 nucleotides matching TRBD2. From germline, CDR1 is SGHTA and CDR2 FQGTGA. V lost 3 bases, J lost 5 bases, and 0 bases stayed unmatched. The CDR3 covers 14 residues. CDR3 sequence reads: CASSLGLAGDEQYF. CDR3 sequence (DNA): TGTGCCAGCAGCTTGGGACTAGCGGGAGACGAGCAGTACTTC.